These T cell receptor beta chains were read from a single sample in a study of T-cell memory formation after mild COVID-19. TCRdb reprocessed the 5' RACE reads with MiXCR, giving one entry per CDR3 protein. The sample lists about half a million distinct CDR3 sequences, 18% occurring once. Sequenced input: PBMCs or a T cell subset sorted from them (not recorded which). All receptors come from an adult woman who had mild COVID-19 (a few samples of this study predate the infection). Cell type and time point are not known. Both conserved end residues are part of each CDR3. D genes are given only for firm matches. A clone size is listed for some rows: how often the clone was seen (once, few, many), or a class if it is expanded.

v_gene	d_gene	j_gene	abundance	len	CDR3aa	CDR3nt
TRBV24-1	-	TRBJ2-1	few	11	CATELGEEQFF	TGTGCCACCGAATTGGGGGAGGAGCAGTTCTTC
TRBV18	TRBD1	TRBJ2-7	many	13	CASSQGQGYEQYF	TGTGCCAGCTCACAGGGACAGGGCTACGAGCAGTACTTC
TRBV12-3/TRBV12-4	-	TRBJ1-3	few	15	CASSLQGFAGNTIYF	TGTGCCAGCAGTTTACAGGGGTTTGCTGGAAACACCATATATTTT
TRBV5-1	-	TRBJ2-7	many	13	CASSLASSWEQYF	TGCGCCAGCAGCTTGGCCTCGAGTTGGGAGCAGTACTTC
TRBV18	-	TRBJ2-1	few	15	CASSPIGGIYNEQFF	TGTGCCAGCTCACCAATTGGGGGAATCTACAATGAGCAGTTCTTC
TRBV29-1	-	TRBJ1-1	few	13	CSVYSDTYTEAFF	TGCAGCGTTTATTCGGACACTTACACTGAAGCTTTCTTT
TRBV20-1	-	TRBJ2-7	few	12	CSAQWGAYEQYF	TGCAGTGCTCAGTGGGGGGCCTACGAGCAGTACTTC
TRBV12-3/TRBV12-4	-	TRBJ1-5	-	15	CASSFRGNSNQPQHF	TGTGCCAGCAGTTTCCGAGGGAATAGCAATCAGCCCCAGCATTTT
TRBV29-1	-	TRBJ2-5	many	12	CSVAETGATQYF	TGCAGCGTTGCCGAGACGGGGGCGACCCAGTACTTC
TRBV12-3/TRBV12-4	TRBD2	TRBJ2-2	-	16	CASGVTSGIFTGELFF	TGTGCCAGCGGGGTTACTAGCGGGATCTTTACCGGGGAGCTGTTTTTT
TRBV2	-	TRBJ2-7	few	16	CASSGGGRDGSYEQYF	TGTGCCAGCAGTGGGGGAGGCCGGGACGGCTCCTACGAGCAGTACTTC
TRBV6-4	-	TRBJ2-6	-	16	CASSESTGSGANVLTF	TGTGCCAGCAGTGAGTCAACAGGCTCTGGGGCCAACGTCCTGACTTTC
TRBV19	-	TRBJ1-1	few	14	CASKAQGLNTEAFF	TGTGCCAGTAAGGCCCAGGGGTTGAACACTGAAGCTTTCTTT
TRBV6-2/TRBV6-3	-	TRBJ2-3	-	17	CASSLTSSTRYTDTQYF	TGTGCCAGCAGTTTAACTAGCTCGACTAGATATACAGATACGCAGTATTTT
TRBV9	TRBD2	TRBJ2-3	few	17	CASSVAQTSGREDTQYF	TGTGCCAGCAGCGTAGCTCAGACTAGCGGGAGAGAAGATACGCAGTATTTT
TRBV6-6	TRBD1	TRBJ2-1	few	19	CASRGMDRGPSGGYNEQFF	TGTGCCAGCAGGGGGATGGACAGGGGACCTAGCGGAGGATACAATGAGCAGTTCTTC
TRBV25-1	-	TRBJ2-7	-	15	CASSDWERGRDEQYF	TGTGCCAGCAGTGATTGGGAAAGGGGCCGAGACGAGCAGTACTTC
TRBV30	-	TRBJ2-2	-	15	CAWSVIPGGTGELFF	TGTGCCTGGAGTGTAATACCAGGGGGGACCGGGGAGCTGTTTTTT
TRBV13	-	TRBJ2-7	-	15	CASSLEGRLSYEQYF	TGTGCCAGCAGCTTAGAGGGCAGGCTCTCCTACGAGCAGTACTTC
TRBV5-6	-	TRBJ2-7	-	14	CASSWGRGDYEQYF	TGTGCCAGCAGCTGGGGGCGAGGGGATTACGAGCAGTACTTC
TRBV7-2	TRBD2	TRBJ2-5	few	16	CASSSRSGRGGETQYF	TGTGCCAGCAGCTCAAGATCGGGACGGGGGGGAGAGACCCAGTACTTC
TRBV14	TRBD1	TRBJ1-2	-	16	CASSQDQTGGRGGYTF	TGTGCCAGCAGCCAAGACCAGACAGGGGGCAGGGGTGGCTACACCTTC
TRBV3-1	TRBD2	TRBJ2-2	-	19	CASSQDWLAGGPNTGELFF	TGTGCCAGCAGCCAAGACTGGCTAGCGGGAGGTCCGAACACCGGGGAGCTGTTTTTT
TRBV24-1	TRBD1	TRBJ1-2	-	13	CATSVGTGNGYTF	TGTGCCACCAGTGTGGGGACAGGAAATGGCTACACCTTC
TRBV9	-	TRBJ2-1	few	15	CASSVGRGLRNEQFF	TGTGCCAGCAGCGTAGGCCGGGGGCTTAGGAATGAGCAGTTCTTC
TRBV6-2/TRBV6-3	TRBD2	TRBJ2-7	-	15	CASSYPGLEYYEQYF	TGTGCCAGCAGTTACCCGGGACTAGAGTACTACGAGCAGTACTTC
TRBV12-3/TRBV12-4	-	TRBJ1-2	-	13	CASSPDNNYGYTF	TGTGCCAGCAGTCCGGACAACAACTATGGCTACACCTTC
TRBV20-1	-	TRBJ1-5	many	13	CSARADRDQPQHF	TGCAGTGCTAGAGCGGACCGAGATCAGCCCCAGCATTTT
TRBV6-6	-	TRBJ2-2	-	14	CASSYLDSHGELFF	TGTGCCAGCAGTTACCTTGACTCGCACGGGGAGCTGTTTTTT
TRBV18	-	TRBJ1-1	-	16	CASSPRTDRLNTEAFF	TGTGCCAGCTCACCACGCACGGACAGATTGAACACTGAAGCTTTCTTT
TRBV5-6	TRBD1	TRBJ2-5	-	14	CASSLGQGVGTQYF	TGTGCCAGCAGCTTAGGACAGGGGGTCGGGACCCAGTACTTC
TRBV20-1	TRBD2	TRBJ2-1	few	15	CSAFSGADRYNEQFF	TGCAGTGCTTTTAGCGGGGCCGACCGGTACAATGAGCAGTTCTTC